The 8 T cell receptor beta chains below all came from one sample that was sequenced in a study of response to subunit inactivated influenza vaccine. TCRdb reprocessed the RT-PCR reads with MiXCR, giving one entry per CDR3 protein. Of 450,000 to 700,000 distinct CDR3 sequences in the sample, around 15% were seen once. The specimen comprised PBMCs from blood, sampled 11 to 12 days after vaccination. The receptor set was obtained from a man aged 50 or older who received an inactivated influenza vaccine.

This clonotype has a handful of counts. The chain has TRBV6-2 or TRBV6-3 and TRBJ2-1; 11 bases align to TRBD2. The CDR3 consists of 16 residues. Germline trimming cut 4 bases from V and 2 bases from J; bases unmatched to any gene: 4. Per germline, CDR1 MNHEY and CDR2 SVGEGT. CDR3 nucleotides: TGTGCCAGCAGTTCCCCGGGACTAGCGGCCTACAATGAGCAGTTCTTC. Translating gives CASSSPGLAAYNEQFF.

This clonotype was counted only a few times. The rearrangement links TRBV5-6 to TRBJ1-4, with 10 bases identical to TRBD1. J was trimmed by 7 bases and V by 4 bases; bases with no gene match: 7. CDR3 length: 15 amino acids. The germline V gene encodes CDR1 SGHDT and CDR2 YYEEEE. CDR3 bases: TGTGCCAGCAGCCTATGGGACAGGGGAGTTGAAAAACTGTTTTTT. Protein: CASSLWDRGVEKLFF.

This chain connects TRBV7-8 to TRBJ1-2; D is uncertain. Trimming left V 1 base short and J 7 bases short, with 10 bases between. This CDR3 has 13 amino acids. The germline CDR1 and CDR2 sequences are SGHVS and FQNEAQ. CDR3 sequence (DNA): TGTGCCAGCAGCTTAGGGTCCCGGGGTGGCTACACCTTC. The encoded protein is CASSLGSRGGYTF.

This clonotype turned up a few times. This chain uses TRBV11-1 with TRBJ2-7; D is possibly TRBD1 (5 bases). Germline V CDR1 and CDR2: SGHAT, FQDESV (reference sequence). Trimming removed 1 base from V and 3 bases from J, with 10 bases in between. The CDR3 length is 14 residues. The CDR3 reads CASSLDTQGYEQYF. The CDR3 nucleotides read TGTGCCAGCAGCTTAGATACTCAGGGCTACGAGCAGTACTTC.

The chain employs TRBV5-1 and TRBJ1-1; D gene ambiguous. The CDR3 length is 14 residues. V lost 3 bases and J lost 2, with 11 bases in between. The germline CDR1 and CDR2 sequences are SGHRS and YFSETQ. In DNA, the CDR3 is TGCGCCAGCAGCTGGACCCGGGCCAACACTGAAGCTTTCTTT. Translating it yields CASSWTRANTEAFF.

The chain uses TRBV7-2 and TRBJ2-5, with TRBD1 identical over 8 bases. The CDR3 sequence is 15 residues long. J lost 1 base, V lost 5 bases, and 6 bases had no gene match. Germline loops: CDR1 SGHTA, CDR2 FQGNSA. This CDR3 reads CASSIWTGLQETQYF. The DNA of the CDR3 is TGTGCCAGCAGCATCTGGACAGGGCTCCAAGAGACCCAGTACTTC. Looking up the rest from reference TRBV7-2 and TRBJ2-5 gives the full variable domain: GAGVSQSPSNKVTEKGKDVELRCDPISGHTALYWYRQSLGQGLEFLIYFQGNSAPDKSGLPSDRFSAERTGGSVSTLTIQRTQQEDSAVYLCASSIWTGLQETQYFGPGTRLLVL.

The chain carries TRBV20-1 and TRBJ1-3; D is perhaps TRBD1 (5 bases). V was trimmed by 6 bases and J by 2 bases, leaving 14 bases between them. Germline values: CDR1 DFQATT, CDR2 SNEGSKA (reference sequence). The CDR3 covers 14 residues. CDR3 coding DNA: TGCAGTGCGAGGAGTCAGGGCCCTGGAAACACCATATATTTT. Its translation: CSARSQGPGNTIYF.

The V and J genes are TRBV6-2 or TRBV6-3 and TRBJ2-3; TRBD1 matches 7 bases. CDR3 length: 14 residues. With 5 bases clipped from V and 6 bases from J, the junction kept 8 bases outside the gene matches. Germline CDR1 reads MNHEY; CDR2 reads SVGEGT. The CDR3 loop reads CASSNRGILDTQYF. The CDR3 region has the DNA TGTGCCAGCAGTAACAGGGGAATTTTGGATACGCAGTATTTT.